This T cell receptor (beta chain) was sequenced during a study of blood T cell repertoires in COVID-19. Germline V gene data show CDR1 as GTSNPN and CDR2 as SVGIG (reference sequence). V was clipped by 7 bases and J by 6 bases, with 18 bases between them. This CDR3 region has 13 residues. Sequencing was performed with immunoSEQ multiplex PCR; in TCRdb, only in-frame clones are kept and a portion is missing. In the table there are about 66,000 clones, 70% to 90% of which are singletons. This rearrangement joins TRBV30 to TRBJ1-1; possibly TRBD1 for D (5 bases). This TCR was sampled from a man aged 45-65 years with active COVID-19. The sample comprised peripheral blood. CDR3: CALVQGAEAEAFF. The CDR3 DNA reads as TGTGCCTTAGTGCAAGGGGCTGAGGCTGAAGCTTTCTTT.